This TCR beta chain emerged from a study of blood T cell repertoires in COVID-19. Per the original data handling: The assay estimated nucleated cells by amplifying reference gene primers. The assay was immunoSEQ multiplex PCR, and TCRdb's table has in-frame clones only and misses some. V and J calls and clone size come straight from that table; D and trimming were deduced from the DNA. Among 130,000 or so clones, around 88% were seen once, and the ten largest hold roughly a sixth. This clone appeared once. The CDR3 is 13 residues long. Trimming removed 2 bases from V and 6 bases from J, with 8 bases in between. Per the germline V gene, CDR1 is LNHNV and CDR2 is YYDKDF (reference sequence).

The material sequenced was peripheral blood. The sequence derives from a man aged 45 to 65 with active or convalescent COVID-19. This chain connects TRBV15 to TRBJ2-1; D remains ambiguous. The CDR3 coding sequence is TGTGCCACCAGCAGAATACAAGTCAATGAGCAGTTCTTC. It codes for CATSRIQVNEQFF. Full variable domain (outside the CDR3, taken from reference TRBV15 and TRBJ2-1): DAMVIQNPRYQVTQFGKPVTLSCSQTLNHNVMYWYQQKSSQAPKLLFHYYDKDFNNEADTPDNFQSRRPNTSFCFLDIRSPGLGDTAMYLCATSRIQVNEQFFGPGTRLTVL.